Listed below are T cell receptor beta chains from one sample, sequenced in a study of blood T cell repertoires in COVID-19. Sequencing used immunoSEQ multiplex PCR; TCRdb keeps in-frame clones, though not all of them. Among 98,000 or so clones, around 87% were seen once, and the ten largest hold roughly 15%. Input material: peripheral blood. The receptors come from a man aged 45-65 years with acute or convalescent COVID-19. Each CDR3 is given with its conserved first and last residue. A D gene is named only where the DNA matches it firmly. The listing skips clone size in some rows; elsewhere it reads once, few, many or a size class.

d_call	v_call	clone_size	j_call	cdr3_nt	cdr3_aa
TRBD2	TRBV4-1	once	TRBJ2-7	TGCGCCAGCAGCCAAGTAAGCGGGACTAACTCCTACGAGCAGTACTTC	CASSQVSGTNSYEQYF
.	TRBV6-1	.	TRBJ2-2	TGTGCCAGCAGTGAAGCGCCAGGGACCGGGGAGCTGTTTTTT	CASSEAPGTGELFF
.	TRBV11-3	.	TRBJ2-6	TGTGCCAGCAGCCTGGGGGGCTCTGGGGCCAACGTCCTGACTTTC	CASSLGGSGANVLTF
.	TRBV5-1	.	TRBJ1-2	TGCGCCAGCAAGCCGGGGTCCGACTATGGCTACACCTTC	CASKPGSDYGYTF
TRBD1	TRBV11-3	.	TRBJ2-5	TGTGCCAGCAGCTCCGGGACAGGGGGGCAAGAGACCCAGTACTTC	CASSSGTGGQETQYF
TRBD1	TRBV18	.	TRBJ2-7	TGTGCCAGCTCATACCGGGACAGGGCCTACGAGCAGTACTTC	CASSYRDRAYEQYF
TRBD2	TRBV4-1	.	TRBJ2-1	TGCGCCAGCAGCCGAGTCGGACTAGCGGGGAGGACTAGCTCCTACAATGAGCAGTTCTTC	CASSRVGLAGRTSSYNEQFF
.	TRBV5-5	.	TRBJ2-3	TGTGCCAGCAGCTTGGCCAGGCCAAGCACAGATACGCAGTATTTT	CASSLARPSTDTQYF
TRBD2	TRBV29-1	.	TRBJ2-2	TGCAGCGTTGAACCTGGGTTTGCTAGCGGGAGGGCCGCGACCGGGGAGCTGTTTTTT	CSVEPGFASGRAATGELFF
.	TRBV18	.	TRBJ2-1	TGTGCCAGCTCACCCCGACAGGTGTACAATGAGCAGTTCTTC	CASSPRQVYNEQFF
.	TRBV28	.	TRBJ2-1	TGTGCCAGCAGTTCCCCCGGACTCGGGCGCTCCTACAATGAGCAGTTCTTC	CASSSPGLGRSYNEQFF
TRBD2	TRBV2	.	TRBJ2-1	TGTGCCAGCCAGACTAGCACCCGCTCCTACAATGAGCAGTTCTTC	CASQTSTRSYNEQFF
.	TRBV5-4	once	TRBJ1-2	TGTGCCAGCAGCTTGGCTCGCAGCAGACTATATGGCTACACCTTC	CASSLARSRLYGYTF
TRBD1	TRBV19	.	TRBJ2-6	TGTGCCAGTAGTATAGTCGGACAGGTTCGCTCTGGGGCCAACGTCCTGACTTTC	CASSIVGQVRSGANVLTF
TRBD1	TRBV15	.	TRBJ1-3	TGTGCCACCAGCAGAGGAATGGGACAGGGCCTAAGCTCTGGAAACACCATATATTTT	CATSRGMGQGLSSGNTIYF
.	TRBV30	once	TRBJ1-6	TGTGCCTGGAGGCCAGGGTCCTATAATTCACCCCTCCACTTT	CAWRPGSYNSPLHF
.	TRBV28	.	TRBJ2-7	TGTGCCAGCAGTTTTTCCGACAGCTACGAGCAGTACTTC	CASSFSDSYEQYF
TRBD1	TRBV29-1	.	TRBJ2-1	TGCAGCGTTGGGGACAGGGGGACCTACAATGAGCAGTTCTTC	CSVGDRGTYNEQFF
TRBD1	TRBV4-1	few	TRBJ2-7	TGCGCCAGCAGCCATCCTCAAGGGACAGGGGACTACGAGCAGTACTTC	CASSHPQGTGDYEQYF
.	TRBV25-1	.	TRBJ2-4	TGTGCCAGCAGCTCGGGTCGAGACATTCAGTACTTC	CASSSGRDIQYF
TRBD1	TRBV29-1	.	TRBJ1-2	TGCAGCGTACAGGGGGAATCCGGGGGTGGCTACACCTTC	CSVQGESGGGYTF
TRBD1	TRBV11-2	.	TRBJ1-1	TGTGCCAGCAGCCCTGGGGACAGGGTGTTTCCTGAAGCTTTCTTT	CASSPGDRVFPEAFF
TRBD1	TRBV16	.	TRBJ2-5	TGTGCCAGCAGCCAATTCCGCCCCACAGGGGCACAAGAGACCCAGTACTTC	CASSQFRPTGAQETQYF
TRBD2	TRBV28	.	TRBJ2-1	TGTGCCAGCAGCCTACGAGGACTAGCGGGAGGGTACAATGAGCAGTTCTTC	CASSLRGLAGGYNEQFF
.	TRBV5-1	.	TRBJ2-5	TGCGCCAGCAGATCGTCTCAATACCGGACACTCCAAGAGACCCAGTACTTC	CASRSSQYRTLQETQYF
.	TRBV30	.	TRBJ2-4	TGTGCCTGGAGTTTGGGGACTCCAACCAAGTACTTC	CAWSLGTPTKYF
TRBD1	TRBV10-2	.	TRBJ1-6	TGCGCCACCAAACAGGGGAACCTTAATTCACCCCTCCACTTT	CATKQGNLNSPLHF
.	TRBV10-1	.	TRBJ2-6	TGCGCCAGCAGTGAGGAGGAGGGCAGCTCTGGGGCCAACGTCCTGACTTTC	CASSEEEGSSGANVLTF
TRBD1	TRBV2	.	TRBJ2-7	TGTGCCACCCACAGGGGGGTCTCCTACGAGCAGTACTTC	CATHRGVSYEQYF
TRBD1	TRBV5-1	.	TRBJ2-7	TGCGCCAGCAGCTGGGTCCGGGACAGGGATTCTCAGCAGTACTTC	CASSWVRDRDSQQYF
.	TRBV12-3/TRBV12-4	.	TRBJ2-2	TGTGCCAGCAGTTCGCCACGGTTTGAGCTGTTTTTT	CASSSPRFELFF
TRBD2	TRBV6-5	.	TRBJ2-1	TGTGCCAGCAGCCCCGCGCTAGCGGGCAATGAGCAGTTCTTC	CASSPALAGNEQFF
.	TRBV18	.	TRBJ1-3	TGTGCCAGCTCACCTTCGGGGGGCGGAAATGGAAACACCATATATTTT	CASSPSGGGNGNTIYF
TRBD2	TRBV28	.	TRBJ2-1	TGTGCCAGCAGTTTATCGGGACTAGCCAATGAGCAGTTCTTC	CASSLSGLANEQFF
.	TRBV30	.	TRBJ1-2	TGTGCCTGGAGTCCCGGGAACTATGGCTACACCTTC	CAWSPGNYGYTF